Listed below are T cell receptor beta chains from one sample, sequenced in a study of T cells in localized non-small cell lung cancer. TCRdb's copy holds only in-frame clones and misses some; the assay was immunoSEQ multiplex PCR. Seen here are around 29,000 clones, around 92% observed once, and the top ten hold 4% to 5%. The input for sequencing was peripheral blood mononuclear cells, taken before any cancer treatment. These receptor sequences come from a woman aged 35 to 70 with stage III lung adenocarcinoma. Each CDR3 is given with its conserved first and last residue. Each record gives: V gene, CDR3 protein.

V: TRBV6-1; CDR3: CASLRGREETQYF
V: TRBV9; CDR3: CASSVAGAGANVLTF
V: TRBV7-9; CDR3: CASSSSGDEKLFF
V: TRBV7-2; CDR3: CASSLAPGAYEQYF
V: TRBV7-9; CDR3: CASSLGPGVVSNEQYF
V: TRBV13; CDR3: CASSLTSGGGTDTQYF
V: TRBV4-2; CDR3: CASSQGLAGGVDTQYF
V: TRBV5-5; CDR3: CASSLLTGGAYEQYF
V: TRBV2; CDR3: CASSRGLWYEQYF
V: TRBV6-4; CDR3: CASSRDSSGANVLTF
V: TRBV18; CDR3: CASSPRTSGISNTGELFF
V: TRBV28; CDR3: CASSPPSGGGNTIYF
V: TRBV18; CDR3: CASSPGAGETQYF
V: TRBV30; CDR3: CAWELAGENEQFF
V: TRBV9; CDR3: CASSVSDSGYQPQHF
V: TRBV18; CDR3: CASSPPMEWYQETQYF
V: TRBV7-7; CDR3: CASSLEQTTGELFF
V: TRBV2; CDR3: CASSAGDYGYTF
V: TRBV4-3; CDR3: CASSPAGNTEAFF
V: TRBV7-9; CDR3: CASSLTTGGNTIYF
V: TRBV25-1; CDR3: CASRGTGGVSYNSPLHF
V: TRBV19; CDR3: CASSNPWRGRNEQYF
V: TRBV6-1; CDR3: CASSPRVQGVSPLHF
V: TRBV6-5; CDR3: CATRSWGLDTEAFF
V: TRBV28; CDR3: CASRSVIGDGGISGNTIYF
V: TRBV6-5; CDR3: CASSPGQGGNQPQHF
V: TRBV15; CDR3: CATRDSGIRNEQFF
V: TRBV2; CDR3: CASSDLAGAYTGELFF
V: TRBV6-1; CDR3: CASRSTDYSNQPQHF
V: TRBV4-1; CDR3: CASSRAGAREAFF
V: TRBV6-4; CDR3: CASSDGGPTEAFF
V: TRBV9; CDR3: CASSVDLVTDTQYF
V: TRBV9; CDR3: CASRPGQGNSGANVLTF
V: TRBV19; CDR3: CASRETDTVSNQPQHF